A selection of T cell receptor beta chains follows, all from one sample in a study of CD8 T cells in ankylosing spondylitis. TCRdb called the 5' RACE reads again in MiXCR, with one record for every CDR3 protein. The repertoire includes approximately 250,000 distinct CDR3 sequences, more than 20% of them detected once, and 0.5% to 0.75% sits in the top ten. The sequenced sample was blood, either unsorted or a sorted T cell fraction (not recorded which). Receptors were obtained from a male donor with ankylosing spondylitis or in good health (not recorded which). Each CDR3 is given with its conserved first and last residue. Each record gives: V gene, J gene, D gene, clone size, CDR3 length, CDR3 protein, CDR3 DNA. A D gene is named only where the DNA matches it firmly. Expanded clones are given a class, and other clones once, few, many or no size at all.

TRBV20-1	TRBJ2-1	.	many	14	CSARVEPGTDEQFF	TGCAGTGCTAGAGTGGAGCCAGGTACCGATGAGCAGTTCTTC
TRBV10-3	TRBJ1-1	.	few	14	CAIRRGERSTEAFF	TGTGCCATCCGCCGGGGGGAGAGGAGCACTGAAGCTTTCTTT
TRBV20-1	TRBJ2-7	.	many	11	CSARQSYEQYF	TGCAGTGCTAGGCAGAGCTACGAGCAGTACTTC
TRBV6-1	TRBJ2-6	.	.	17	CASRGRQGSSGANVLTF	TGTGCCAGCAGAGGGCGGCAGGGAAGCTCTGGGGCCAACGTCCTGACTTTC
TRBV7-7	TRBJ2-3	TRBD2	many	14	CASSPLGGTDTQYF	TGTGCCAGCAGCCCCCTGGGGGGGACAGATACGCAGTATTTT
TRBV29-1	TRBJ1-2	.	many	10	CSVYRNGYTF	TGCAGCGTGTACAGGAATGGCTACACCTTC
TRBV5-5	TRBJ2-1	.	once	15	CASSFGDRDCNEQFF	TGTGCCAGCAGCTTTGGCGACAGGGACTGCAATGAGCAGTTCTTC
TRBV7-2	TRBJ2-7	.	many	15	CASSLVGAATYEQYF	TGTGCCAGCAGCTTAGTCGGAGCGGCCACCTACGAGCAGTACTTC
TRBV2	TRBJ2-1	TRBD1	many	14	CASVPRRGNNEQFF	TGTGCCAGCGTACCCCGCAGGGGGAACAATGAGCAGTTCTTC
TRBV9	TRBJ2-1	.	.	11	CASSVDGEQFF	TGTGCCAGCAGCGTAGATGGTGAGCAGTTCTTC
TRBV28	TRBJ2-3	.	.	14	CASSFDRRGDTQYF	TGTGCCAGCAGTTTCGATCGCCGTGGAGATACGCAGTATTTT
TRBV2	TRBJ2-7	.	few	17	CASSEIRPRGGPGEQYF	TGTGCCAGCAGTGAGATTCGCCCGCGGGGAGGCCCCGGGGAGCAGTACTTC
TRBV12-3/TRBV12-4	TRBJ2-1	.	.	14	CASSLDTGRNEQFF	TGTGCCAGCAGTTTAGACACAGGGAGGAATGAGCAGTTCTTC
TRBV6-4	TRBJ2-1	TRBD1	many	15	CASSEQGASNHEQFF	TGTGCCAGCAGTGAACAGGGGGCGAGTAACCATGAGCAGTTCTTC
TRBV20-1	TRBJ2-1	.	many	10	CSASSHEQFF	TGCAGTGCTAGTTCCCATGAGCAGTTCTTC
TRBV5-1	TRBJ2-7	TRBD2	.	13	CASSLEGRGLLFF	TGCGCCAGCAGCTTGGAAGGAAGGGGACTACTATTCTTC
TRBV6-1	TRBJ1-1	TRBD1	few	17	CASSGSGTGARGTEAFF	TGTGCCAGCAGTGGATCTGGGACAGGGGCAAGGGGTACTGAAGCTTTCTTT
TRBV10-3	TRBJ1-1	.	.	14	CAIQKAGAGTEAFF	TGTGCCATCCAAAAGGCGGGGGCGGGCACTGAAGCTTTCTTT
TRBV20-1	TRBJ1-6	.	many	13	CSARGVDRSPLHF	TGCAGTGCTAGAGGGGTTGATCGTTCACCCCTCCACTTT
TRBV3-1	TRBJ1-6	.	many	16	CASRDRLNSYNSPLHF	TGTGCCAGCAGGGACCGTCTTAACTCCTATAATTCACCCCTCCACTTT
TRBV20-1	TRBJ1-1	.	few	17	CSALDGGMSGRKTEAFF	TGCAGTGCCCTAGATGGGGGGATGTCTGGACGGAAGACTGAAGCTTTCTTT
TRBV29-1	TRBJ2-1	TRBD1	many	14	CSARASTGINEQFF	TGCAGCGCCCGAGCCTCGACAGGGATCAATGAGCAGTTCTTC
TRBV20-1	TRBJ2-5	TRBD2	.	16	CSARVGGGYHPETQYF	TGCAGTGCTAGAGTCGGGGGAGGGTATCATCCGGAGACCCAGTACTTC
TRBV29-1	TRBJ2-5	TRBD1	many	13	CSARATGSETQYF	TGCAGCGCGCGCGCGACAGGGTCGGAGACCCAGTACTTC
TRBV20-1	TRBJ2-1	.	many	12	CSAMWGAGEQFF	TGCAGTGCCATGTGGGGGGCCGGTGAGCAGTTCTTC
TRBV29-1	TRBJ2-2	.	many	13	CSVGARGTGELFF	TGCAGCGTGGGGGCCCGGGGCACCGGGGAGCTGTTTTTT
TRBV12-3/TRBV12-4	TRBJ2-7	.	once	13	CASAPTGGDEQYF	TGTGCCAGTGCCCCCACGGGGGGCGACGAGCAGTACTTC
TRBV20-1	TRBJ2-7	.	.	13	CSASPDSSYEQYF	TGCAGTGCTAGTCCAGATTCGAGCTACGAGCAGTACTTC
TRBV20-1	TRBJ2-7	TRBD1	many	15	CSARAQQGTWREQYF	TGCAGTGCTAGGGCCCAACAGGGGACCTGGCGCGAGCAGTACTTC
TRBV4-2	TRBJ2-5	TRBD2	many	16	CASSQGLAGGQETQYF	TGCGCCAGCAGCCAAGGACTAGCGGGGGGACAAGAGACCCAGTACTTC
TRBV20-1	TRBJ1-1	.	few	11	CSARGGAAAFF	TGCAGTGCTAGAGGGGGAGCGGCAGCTTTCTTT
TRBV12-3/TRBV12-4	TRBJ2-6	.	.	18	CASTPLRFRDSGANVLTF	TGTGCCAGCACCCCTTTGAGGTTTAGGGACTCTGGGGCCAACGTCCTGACTTTC
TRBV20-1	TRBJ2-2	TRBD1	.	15	CSAIDRGQNTGELFF	TGCAGTGCAATCGACAGGGGGCAGAACACCGGGGAGCTGTTTTTT
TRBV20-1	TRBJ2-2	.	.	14	CSARPGGHTGELFF	TGCAGTGCTAGACCGGGGGGCCACACCGGGGAGCTGTTTTTT
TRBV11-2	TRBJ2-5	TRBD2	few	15	CASSRSSGGRETQYF	TGTGCCAGCAGCCGAAGCTCGGGGGGGCGAGAGACCCAGTACTTC
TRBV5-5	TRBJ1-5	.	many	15	CASSPDPNNNQPQHF	TGTGCCAGCAGCCCCGATCCGAATAACAATCAGCCCCAGCATTTT
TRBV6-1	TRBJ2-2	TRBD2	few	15	CASSIRGGGTGELFF	TGTGCCAGCAGTATAAGGGGCGGGGGGACCGGGGAGCTGTTTTTT
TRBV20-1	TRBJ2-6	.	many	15	CSANRRGLGANVLTF	TGCAGTGCTAATCGGCGGGGCTTGGGGGCCAACGTCCTGACTTTC
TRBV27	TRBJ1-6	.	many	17	CASSLGVISSYNSPLHF	TGTGCCAGCAGTTTAGGTGTGATCAGCTCCTATAATTCACCCCTCCACTTT
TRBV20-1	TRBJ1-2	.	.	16	CSARRSRGGGNYGYTF	TGCAGTGCTAGGCGGTCCCGGGGAGGTGGGAACTATGGCTACACCTTC
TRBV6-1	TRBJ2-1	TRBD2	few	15	CASRFSGAHYNEQFF	TGTGCCAGCAGATTTAGCGGGGCGCACTACAATGAGCAGTTCTTC
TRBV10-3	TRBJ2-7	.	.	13	CAISPDGPYEQYF	TGTGCCATCAGCCCGGACGGACCCTACGAGCAGTACTTC
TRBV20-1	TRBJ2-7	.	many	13	CSARATGEGEQYF	TGCAGTGCTAGAGCGACAGGGGAGGGCGAGCAGTACTTC